This TCR beta chain was sequenced during a study of OX40 agonist ivuxolimab in advanced cancers. As for the study in general: Ivuxolimab, an agonist antibody against OX40 (CD134), was given to patients. General study points: Clonal expansion by week 6 occurred in CD4+ and CD8+ blood T cells (at 0.1 to 3.0 mg/kg). Compared with others, partial responders at 0.1-3.0 mg/kg displayed clonal expansion among the lowest.

A remark on this clone: Its antigen remains unknown.

This CDR3 has 16 amino acids. Deletions cut 2 bases from V and 4 bases from J, with 14 bases between. Per the germline V gene, CDR1 is MNHEY and CDR2 is SMNVEV (reference sequence). Sequencing used immunoSEQ multiplex PCR; TCRdb keeps in-frame clones, though not all of them. The sample carries tens of thousands of clones, over 75% recorded once. Sequenced here: CD4+ or CD8+ T cells sorted from blood, sampled in a trial of the OX40 agonist ivuxolimab. The TCR sequence derives from an adult with an advanced solid tumor such as melanoma, head and neck, liver or kidney cancer. The rearrangement uses TRBV27 and TRBJ2-2; TRBD2 is a possible D gene (5 bases). The CDR3: CASSLARGPLTGELFF. The CDR3 nucleotides are TGTGCCAGCAGTTTAGCGCGCGGGCCACTCACCGGGGAGCTGTTTTTT.